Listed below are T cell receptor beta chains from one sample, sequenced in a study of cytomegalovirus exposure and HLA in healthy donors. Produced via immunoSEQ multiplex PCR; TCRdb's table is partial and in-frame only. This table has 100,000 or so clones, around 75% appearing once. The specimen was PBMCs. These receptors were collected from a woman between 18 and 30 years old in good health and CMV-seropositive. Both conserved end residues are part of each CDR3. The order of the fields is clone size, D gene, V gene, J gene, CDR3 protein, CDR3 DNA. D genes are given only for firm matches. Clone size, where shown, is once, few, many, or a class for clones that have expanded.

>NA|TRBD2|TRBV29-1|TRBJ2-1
CSVHRLLADYNEQFF
TGCAGCGTCCACAGGTTACTAGCGGACTACAATGAGCAGTTCTTC
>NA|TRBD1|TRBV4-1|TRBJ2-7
CASRTGQGSYEQYF
TGCGCCAGCAGAACGGGACAGGGGTCCTACGAGCAGTACTTC
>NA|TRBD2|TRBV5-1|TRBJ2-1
CASRSLAGPSSINEQFF
TGCGCCAGCAGGTCCCTAGCGGGCCCCTCCTCCATCAATGAGCAGTTCTTC
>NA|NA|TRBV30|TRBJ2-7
CAWSAWTSILYEQYF
TGTGCCTGGAGTGCGTGGACATCGATACTCTACGAGCAGTACTTC
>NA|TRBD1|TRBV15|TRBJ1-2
CATSRATGGGGYGYTF
TGTGCCACCAGCAGGGCTACAGGGGGGGGTGGCTATGGCTACACCTTC
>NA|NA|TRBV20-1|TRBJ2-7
CSARINYEQYF
TGCAGTGCTAGAATTAACTACGAGCAGTACTTC
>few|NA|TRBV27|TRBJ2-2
CASSLSTEAGSLFF
TGTGCCAGCAGTTTATCGACCGAAGCAGGGTCCCTGTTTTTT
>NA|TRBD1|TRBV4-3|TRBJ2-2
CASSAGQGAGTGELFF
TGCGCCAGCAGCGCGGGACAGGGGGCAGGGACCGGGGAGCTGTTTTTT
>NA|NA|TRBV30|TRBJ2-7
CAWRLGGYEQYF
TGTGCCTGGAGACTAGGTGGCTACGAGCAGTACTTC
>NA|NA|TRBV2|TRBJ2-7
CASSEFAGEYYEQYF
TGTGCCAGCAGTGAGTTTGCAGGGGAGTACTACGAGCAGTACTTC
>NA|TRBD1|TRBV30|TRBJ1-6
CAWNRQGGDSPLHF
TGTGCCTGGAATAGACAGGGAGGTGATTCACCCCTCCACTTT
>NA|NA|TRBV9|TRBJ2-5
CASSRSPDQETQYF
TGTGCCAGCAGCCGTTCGCCGGACCAAGAGACCCAGTACTTC
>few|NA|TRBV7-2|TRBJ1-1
CASSLGSRDVAEAFF
TGTGCCAGCAGCTTAGGATCGCGGGATGTAGCTGAAGCTTTCTTT
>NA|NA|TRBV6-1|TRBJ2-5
CASSQTVYQETQYF
TGTGCCAGCAGCCAGACTGTGTACCAAGAGACCCAGTACTTC
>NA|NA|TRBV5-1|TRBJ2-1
CASSVRDTYNEQFF
TGCGCCAGCAGCGTCCGGGACACTTACAATGAGCAGTTCTTC